This T cell receptor (beta chain) appears in the sequencing data of a study of blood T cell repertoires in COVID-19. On the study more broadly: T cells, B-cell-depleted T cells, or PBMCs provided the cDNA or gDNA that served as material.

In terms of age and location, participants ranged from about 18 to 95 years and lived in about 25 US areas. Donors in Cohort 3 counted as recovered after two negative PCRs, clearance, or symptom resolution. The count of this clone is one. In the original workflow: Using reference gene primer amplification, nucleated cell counts were estimated. Assay used: immunoSEQ multiplex PCR; TCRdb lists only in-frame clones, some missing. The D gene and trimming were derived from the DNA, and the V and J assignments and clone size from that table. This table has 110,000 to 150,000 clones, around four fifths appearing once. Germline V gene data show CDR1 as MNHEY and CDR2 as SMNVEV (reference sequence). After removal of 8 bases from V and 4 bases from J, the junction contained 5 bases not matched to a gene. This CDR3 is built from 15 residues.

Sequencing input: PBMCs or T cells enriched from blood (not recorded which). The chain couples TRBV27 to TRBJ2-2; TRBD1 matches 12 bases. The clonotype was recovered from a woman aged 40 to 49 who had recovered from COVID-19. The DNA of the CDR3 is TGTGCCAGCGGGGGACAGGGGGCTCGCACCGGGGAGCTGTTTTTT. This sequence encodes CASGGQGARTGELFF.